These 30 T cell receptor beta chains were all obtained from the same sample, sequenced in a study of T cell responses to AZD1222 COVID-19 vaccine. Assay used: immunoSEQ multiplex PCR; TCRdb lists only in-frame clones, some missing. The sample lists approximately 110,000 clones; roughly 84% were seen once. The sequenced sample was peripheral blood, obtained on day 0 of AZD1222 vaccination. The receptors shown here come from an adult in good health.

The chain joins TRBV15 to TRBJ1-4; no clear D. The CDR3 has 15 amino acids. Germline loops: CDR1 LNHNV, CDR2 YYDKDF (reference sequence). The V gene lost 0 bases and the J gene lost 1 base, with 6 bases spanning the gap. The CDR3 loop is CATSREGRTNEKLFF. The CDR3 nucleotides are TGTGCCACCAGCAGAGAGGGCAGAACTAATGAAAAACTGTTTTTT.

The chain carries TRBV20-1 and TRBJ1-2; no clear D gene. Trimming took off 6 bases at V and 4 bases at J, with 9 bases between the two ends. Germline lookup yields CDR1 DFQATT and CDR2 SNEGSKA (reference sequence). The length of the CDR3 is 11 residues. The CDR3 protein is CSAPLIYGYTF. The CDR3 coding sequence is TGCAGTGCCCCGCTGATCTATGGCTACACCTTC.

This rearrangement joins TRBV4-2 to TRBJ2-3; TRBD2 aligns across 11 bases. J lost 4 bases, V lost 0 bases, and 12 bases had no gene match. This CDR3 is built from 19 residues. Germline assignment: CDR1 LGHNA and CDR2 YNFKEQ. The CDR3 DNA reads TGTGCCAGCAGCCAAGAACCCCCGGGACTAGCGGCCACCTCAGATACGCAGTATTTT. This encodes CASSQEPPGLAATSDTQYF.

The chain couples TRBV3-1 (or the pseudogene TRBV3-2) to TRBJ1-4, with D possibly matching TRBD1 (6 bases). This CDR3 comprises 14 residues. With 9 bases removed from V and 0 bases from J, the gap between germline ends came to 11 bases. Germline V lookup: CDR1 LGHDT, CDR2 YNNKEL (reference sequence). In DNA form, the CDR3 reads TGTGCCAGTAGACAGGAAGCAACTAATGAAAAACTGTTTTTT. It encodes CASRQEATNEKLFF.

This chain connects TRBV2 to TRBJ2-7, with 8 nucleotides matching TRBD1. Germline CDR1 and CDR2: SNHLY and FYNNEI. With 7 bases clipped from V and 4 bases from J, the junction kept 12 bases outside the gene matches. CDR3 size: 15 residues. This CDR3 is CASILDRDLVYEQYF. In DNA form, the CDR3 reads TGTGCCAGCATCTTGGACAGGGACCTTGTTTACGAGCAGTACTTC.

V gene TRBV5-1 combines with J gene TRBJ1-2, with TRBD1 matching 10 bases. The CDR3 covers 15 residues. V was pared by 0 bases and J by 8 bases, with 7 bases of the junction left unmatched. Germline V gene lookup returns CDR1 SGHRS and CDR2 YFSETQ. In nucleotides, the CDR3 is TGCGCCAGCAGCTTGGGACAGGGGGCGTCAATGGGCTACACCTTC. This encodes CASSLGQGASMGYTF.

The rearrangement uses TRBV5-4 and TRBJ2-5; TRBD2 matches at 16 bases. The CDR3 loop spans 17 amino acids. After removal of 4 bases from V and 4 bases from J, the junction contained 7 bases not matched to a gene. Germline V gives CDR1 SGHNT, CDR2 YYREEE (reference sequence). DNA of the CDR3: TGTGCCAGCAGCCCGGGACTAGCGGGGGGGCGGGGAGAGACCCAGTACTTC. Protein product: CASSPGLAGGRGETQYF.

CDR3 in DNA: TGTGCCAGCAGTGAAGAGGGTGCGGGACAGCTCTCTGGTCAGCCCCAGCATTTT. Its protein is CASSEEGAGQLSGQPQHF. The rearrangement links TRBV6-1 to TRBJ1-5; 7 bases fit TRBD1. Germline CDR1 reads MNHNS; CDR2 reads SASEGT. This CDR3 contains 18 residues. Losses at the gene ends were 1 base for V and 6 bases for J; bases not matched to a gene: 15.

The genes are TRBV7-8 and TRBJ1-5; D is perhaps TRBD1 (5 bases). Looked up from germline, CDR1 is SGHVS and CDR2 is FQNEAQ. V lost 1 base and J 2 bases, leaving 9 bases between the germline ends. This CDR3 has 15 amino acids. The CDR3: CASSLGGFGNQPQHF. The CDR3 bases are TGTGCCAGCAGCTTAGGGGGGTTTGGCAATCAGCCCCAGCATTTT. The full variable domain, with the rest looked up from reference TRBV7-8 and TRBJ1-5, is GAGVSQSPRYKVAKRGQDVALRCDPISGHVSLFWYQQALGQGPEFLTYFQNEAQLDKSGLPSDRFFAERPEGSVSTLKIQRTQQEDSAVYLCASSLGGFGNQPQHFGDGTRLSIL.

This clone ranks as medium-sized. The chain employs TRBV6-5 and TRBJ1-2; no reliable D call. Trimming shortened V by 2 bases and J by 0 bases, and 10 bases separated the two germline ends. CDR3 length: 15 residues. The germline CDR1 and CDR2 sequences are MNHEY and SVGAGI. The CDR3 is CASSYEWAANYGYTF. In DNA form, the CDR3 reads TGTGCCAGCAGTTACGAGTGGGCAGCTAACTATGGCTACACCTTC.

DNA of the CDR3: TGTGCCAGCAGTGGCTACGGGACGAGGGCTTTCTTT. This gives the protein CASSGYGTRAFF. The gene calls are TRBV12-3 or TRBV12-4 and TRBJ1-1, with D tentatively TRBD1 (5 bases). This CDR3 comprises 12 residues. The germline V and J ends were trimmed by 5 bases and 11 bases, with 15 bases remaining between them.

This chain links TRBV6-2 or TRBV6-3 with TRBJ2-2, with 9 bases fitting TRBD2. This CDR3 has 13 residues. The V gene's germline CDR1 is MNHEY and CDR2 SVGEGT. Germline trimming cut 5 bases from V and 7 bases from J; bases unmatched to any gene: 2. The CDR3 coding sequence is TGTGCCAGCAGTAAGCGGGGGGTCGGGGAGCTGTTTTTT. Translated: CASSKRGVGELFF.

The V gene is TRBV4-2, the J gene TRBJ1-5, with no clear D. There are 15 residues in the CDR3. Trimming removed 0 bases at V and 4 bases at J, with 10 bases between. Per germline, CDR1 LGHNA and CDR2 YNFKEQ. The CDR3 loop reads CASSQDRSSNQPQHF. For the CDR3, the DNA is TGTGCCAGCAGCCAAGACAGGAGCTCGAATCAGCCCCAGCATTTT.

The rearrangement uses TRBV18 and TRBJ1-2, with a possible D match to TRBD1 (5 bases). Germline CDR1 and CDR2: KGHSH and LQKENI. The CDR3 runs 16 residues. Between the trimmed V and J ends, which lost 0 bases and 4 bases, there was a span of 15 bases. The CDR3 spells CASSPPGGREGYGYTF. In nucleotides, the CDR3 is TGTGCCAGCTCACCACCTGGGGGACGGGAAGGCTATGGCTACACCTTC.

CDR3 sequence reads: CASSATVNTGELFF. The CDR3 DNA is TGTGCCAGCAGCGCCACAGTGAACACCGGGGAGCTGTTTTTT. The genes are TRBV9 and TRBJ2-2; D gene ambiguous. This CDR3 contains 14 residues. The V end lost 3 bases, the J end lost 1 base, and 7 bases lay between the germline ends. CDR1 and CDR2 from the germline V gene are SGDLS and YYNGEE.

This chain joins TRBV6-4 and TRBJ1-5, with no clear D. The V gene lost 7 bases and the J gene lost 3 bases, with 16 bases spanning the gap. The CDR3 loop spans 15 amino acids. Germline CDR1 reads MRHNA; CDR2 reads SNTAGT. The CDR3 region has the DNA TGTGCCAGCACTCCGGAGTATTCCATCAATCAGCCCCAGCATTTT. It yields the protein CASTPEYSINQPQHF.

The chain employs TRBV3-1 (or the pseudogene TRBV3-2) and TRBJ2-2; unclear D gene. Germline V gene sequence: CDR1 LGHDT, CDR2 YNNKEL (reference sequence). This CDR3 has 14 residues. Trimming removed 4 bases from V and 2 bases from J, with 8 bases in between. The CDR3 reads CASSRYSNTGELFF. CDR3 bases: TGTGCCAGCAGCCGATACAGTAACACCGGGGAGCTGTTTTTT.

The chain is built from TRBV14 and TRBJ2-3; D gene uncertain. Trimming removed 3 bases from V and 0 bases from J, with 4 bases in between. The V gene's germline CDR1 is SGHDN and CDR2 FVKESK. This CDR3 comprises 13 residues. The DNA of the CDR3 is TGTGCCAGCAGCCAGGCCAGCACAGATACGCAGTATTTT. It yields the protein CASSQASTDTQYF.

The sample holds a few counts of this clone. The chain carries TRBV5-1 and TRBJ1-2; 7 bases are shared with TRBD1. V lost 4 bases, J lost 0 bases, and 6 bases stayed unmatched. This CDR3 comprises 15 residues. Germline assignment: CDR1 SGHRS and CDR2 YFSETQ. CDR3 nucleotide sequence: TGCGCCAGCAGCCCCTGGACAGGTTCTAACTATGGCTACACCTTC. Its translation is CASSPWTGSNYGYTF.

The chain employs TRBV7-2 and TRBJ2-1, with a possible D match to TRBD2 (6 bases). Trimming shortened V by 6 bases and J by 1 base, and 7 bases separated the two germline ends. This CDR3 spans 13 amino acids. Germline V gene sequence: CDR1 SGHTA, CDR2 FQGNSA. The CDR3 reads CASRLASYNEQFF. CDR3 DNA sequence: TGTGCCAGCAGGCTAGCGTCCTACAATGAGCAGTTCTTC.

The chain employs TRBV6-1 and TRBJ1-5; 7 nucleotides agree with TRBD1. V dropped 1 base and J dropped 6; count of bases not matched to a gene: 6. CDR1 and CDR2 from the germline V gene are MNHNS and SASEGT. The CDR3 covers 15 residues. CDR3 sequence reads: CASSEGEGGSQPQHF. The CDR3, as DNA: TGTGCCAGCAGTGAAGGGGAAGGGGGCAGTCAGCCCCAGCATTTT.

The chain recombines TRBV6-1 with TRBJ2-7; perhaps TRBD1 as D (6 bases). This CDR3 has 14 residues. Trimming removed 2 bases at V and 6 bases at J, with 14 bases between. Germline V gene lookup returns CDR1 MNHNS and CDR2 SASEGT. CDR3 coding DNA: TGTGCCAGCAGTGAACTGGGACACGGCACCGAGCAGTACTTC. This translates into CASSELGHGTEQYF.

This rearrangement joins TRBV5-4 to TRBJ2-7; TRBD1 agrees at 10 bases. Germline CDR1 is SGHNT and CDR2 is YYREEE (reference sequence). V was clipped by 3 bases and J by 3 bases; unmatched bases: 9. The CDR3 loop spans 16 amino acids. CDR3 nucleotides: TGTGCCAGCAGCTCTGCGGGGACAGGGGTAGGCTACGAGCAGTACTTC. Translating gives CASSSAGTGVGYEQYF. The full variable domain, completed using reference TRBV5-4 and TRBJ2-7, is ETGVTQSPTHLIKTRGQQVTLRCSSQSGHNTVSWYQQALGQGPQFIFQYYREEENGRGNFPPRFSGLQFPNYSSELNVNALELDDSALYLCASSSAGTGVGYEQYFGPGTRLTVT.

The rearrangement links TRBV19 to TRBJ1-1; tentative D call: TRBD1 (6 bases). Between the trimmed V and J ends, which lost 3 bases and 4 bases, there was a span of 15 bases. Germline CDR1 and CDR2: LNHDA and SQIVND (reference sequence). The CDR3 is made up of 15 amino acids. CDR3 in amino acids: CASSMRVQGSTEAFF. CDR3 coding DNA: TGTGCCAGTAGTATGAGGGTTCAGGGGAGCACTGAAGCTTTCTTT.

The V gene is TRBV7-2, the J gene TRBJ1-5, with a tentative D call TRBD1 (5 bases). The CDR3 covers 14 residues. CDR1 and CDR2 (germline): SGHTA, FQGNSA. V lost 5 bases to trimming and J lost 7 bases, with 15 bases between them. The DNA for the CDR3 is TGTGCCAGCAGCCCTGGGGGGGTACGGCAGCCCCAGCATTTT. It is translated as CASSPGGVRQPQHF.

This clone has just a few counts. The chain's CDR3 is CASRPDRLLGNQPQHF. In DNA form, the CDR3 reads TGTGCCAGTAGGCCAGACCGGCTGTTGGGCAATCAGCCCCAGCATTTT. The gene calls are TRBV19 and TRBJ1-5; D gene ambiguous. Trimming took 6 bases from V and 2 from J, leaving 17 bases between them. The germline V gene has CDR1 LNHDA and CDR2 SQIVND (reference sequence). The CDR3 contains 16 residues.

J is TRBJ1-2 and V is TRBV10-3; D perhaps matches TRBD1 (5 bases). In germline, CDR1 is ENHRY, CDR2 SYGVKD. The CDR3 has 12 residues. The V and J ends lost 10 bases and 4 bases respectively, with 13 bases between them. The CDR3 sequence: CATSDRGYGYTF. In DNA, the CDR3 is TGTGCCACCTCCGATAGGGGCTATGGCTACACCTTC.

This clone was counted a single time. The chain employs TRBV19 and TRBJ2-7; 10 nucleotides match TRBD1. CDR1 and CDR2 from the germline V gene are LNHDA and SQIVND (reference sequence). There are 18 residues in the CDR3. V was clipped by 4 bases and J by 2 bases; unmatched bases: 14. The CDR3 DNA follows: TGTGCCAGTAGTACCCTTCCGGGACAGGGGTCATTTGCCTACGAGCAGTACTTC. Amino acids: CASSTLPGQGSFAYEQYF.

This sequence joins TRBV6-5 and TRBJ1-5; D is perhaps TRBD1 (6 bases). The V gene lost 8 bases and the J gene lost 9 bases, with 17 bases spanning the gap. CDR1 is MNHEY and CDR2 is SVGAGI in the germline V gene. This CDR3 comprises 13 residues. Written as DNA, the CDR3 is TGTGCCAGCGGGAGGGGGAGGGGATGGCCCCAGCATTTT. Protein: CASGRGRGWPQHF.

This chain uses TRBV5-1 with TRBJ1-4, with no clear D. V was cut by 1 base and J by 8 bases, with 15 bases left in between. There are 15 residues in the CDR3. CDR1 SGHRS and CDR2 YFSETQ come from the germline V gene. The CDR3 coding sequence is TGCGCCAGCAGCTTGCAATCGGGTGACGGAGAAAAACTGTTTTTT. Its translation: CASSLQSGDGEKLFF.